The present TCR beta chain was sequenced within a study of OX40 agonist ivuxolimab in advanced cancers. Regarding the study as a whole: Averaged across samples, CD8+ T cells carried more expanded clones than CD4+ did.

The table came from immunoSEQ multiplex PCR; TCRdb's copy has only in-frame clones and leaves some out. The data hold more than 55,000 clones, with about four fifths observed a single time. To note about this clone: The antigen is undetermined.

Per the germline V gene, CDR1 is MNHEY and CDR2 is SVGAGI. The CDR3 totals 13 residues. After removal of 5 bases from V and 8 bases from J, the junction contained 8 bases not matched to a gene. The starting material was CD4+ or CD8+ T cells sorted from blood, obtained in a trial of the OX40 agonist ivuxolimab. This clonotype was obtained from an adult with an advanced solid tumor such as melanoma, head and neck, liver or kidney cancer. The genes are TRBV6-5 and TRBJ1-2; 7 bases match TRBD1. CDR3 in DNA: TGTGCCAGCAGTAGGGGGGACAGCGGAGGCTACACCTTC. Translated, it gives CASSRGDSGGYTF.